These 24 T cell receptor beta chains originate from one sample sequenced in a study of Graves' ophthalmopathy and Graves' hyperthyroidism. Using RNA transcripts, the TCR beta CDR3 regions were amplified. First-round RT-PCR used HTBI primers; second-round multiplex PCR followed. TCRdb reprocessed the multiplex PCR reads with MiXCR, giving one entry per CDR3 protein. The sample has under 350,000 distinct CDR3 sequences; 17% are singletons. Sequencing was performed on peripheral blood. The receptor source for this set is an adult man with Graves' ophthalmopathy.

In this sample, this clonotype turned up many times. This chain connects TRBV3-1 to TRBJ1-1; D is unresolved. CDR1 LGHDT and CDR2 YNNKEL come from the germline V gene (reference sequence). V was clipped by 4 bases and J by 1 base, with 10 bases between them. This CDR3 is built from 14 residues. CDR3 in amino acids: CASSPIHWNTEAFF. CDR3 nucleotide sequence: TGTGCCAGCAGCCCCATTCATTGGAACACTGAAGCTTTCTTT.

This clonotype was recorded many times. The V gene is TRBV7-8, the J gene TRBJ1-5; 8 bases line up with TRBD1. The V segment lost 5 bases and the J segment 0 bases; nucleotides outside the gene matches: 9. The germline V gene encodes CDR1 SGHVS and CDR2 FQNEAQ. This CDR3 is built from 17 residues. CDR3 region: CASSPVGTGVSNQPQHF. Written as DNA, the CDR3 is TGTGCCAGCAGCCCCGTCGGGACAGGAGTTAGCAATCAGCCCCAGCATTTT.

The table lists this clonotype with many counts. V and J are TRBV20-1 and TRBJ1-6; D is possibly TRBD1 (5 bases). The CDR3 loop spans 14 amino acids. The germline gives CDR1 DFQATT, CDR2 SNEGSKA (reference sequence). With 1 base removed from V and 9 bases from J, the gap between germline ends came to 13 bases. The CDR3 is CSARVDSRSSPLHF. CDR3 coding DNA: TGCAGTGCTAGAGTCGACAGTCGAAGTTCACCCCTCCACTTT.

The chain joins TRBV28 to TRBJ2-7; no definite D call. V was shortened by 6 bases and J by 5 bases, with 11 bases between the two germline ends. The CDR3 runs to 12 residues. Germline V gene data show CDR1 as MDHEN and CDR2 as SYDVKM. CDR3 loop: CASSLEIHEQYF. The CDR3 region has the DNA TGTGCCAGCAGCCTCGAGATCCACGAGCAGTACTTC.

There are many counts of this clonotype. J is TRBJ2-2 and V is TRBV2; D tentatively fits TRBD1 or TRBD2 (6 bases each). The CDR3 sequence is 12 residues long. V was shortened by 5 bases and J by 6 bases, with 7 bases between the two germline ends. CDR1 and CDR2 from the germline V gene are SNHLY and FYNNEI. The CDR3 bases are TGTGCCAGCAGTCGGGGGCCCGGGGAGCTGTTTTTT. Translation: CASSRGPGELFF. Supplemented by reference TRBV2 and TRBJ2-2, the full variable domain reads EPEVTQTPSHQVTQMGQEVILRCVPISNHLYFYWYRQILGQKVEFLVSFYNNEISEKSEIFDDQFSVERPDGSNFTLKIRSTKLEDSAMYFCASSRGPGELFFGEGSRLTVL.

This clonotype appeared a few times. The rearrangement uses TRBV9 and TRBJ2-2; 12 bases are a match to TRBD2. Unmatched junction bases numbered 9, after V lost 4 bases and J lost 2 bases. This CDR3 spans 18 amino acids. The germline V gene has CDR1 SGDLS and CDR2 YYNGEE. The CDR3 coding sequence is TGTGCCAGCAGCAAAACACCGGGACTAGCGGGTAACACCGGGGAGCTGTTTTTT. Amino acid sequence: CASSKTPGLAGNTGELFF.

The table lists this clonotype with many counts. The rearrangement joins TRBV18 to TRBJ1-1; TRBD1 might be the D (5 bases). The CDR3 loop spans 14 amino acids. Per the germline V gene, CDR1 is KGHSH and CDR2 is LQKENI. V lost 3 bases, J lost 3 bases, and 11 bases lay in between. The CDR3 region is CASSPRGQDTEAFF. CDR3 coding DNA: TGTGCCAGCTCACCCCGGGGCCAGGACACTGAAGCTTTCTTT. The whole variable domain, remainder taken from reference TRBV18 and TRBJ1-1, is NAGVMQNPRHLVRRRGQEARLRCSPMKGHSHVYWYRQLPEEGLKFMVYLQKENIIDESGMPKERFSAEFPKEGPSILRIQQVVRGDSAAYFCASSPRGQDTEAFFGQGTRLTVV.

The chain employs TRBV12-3 or TRBV12-4 and TRBJ2-7, with D tentatively TRBD1 (6 bases). The CDR3 has 13 amino acids. Trimming removed 6 bases from V and 1 base from J, with 10 bases in between. CDR3 region: CASRSTGSYEQYF. CDR3 coding DNA: TGTGCCAGCAGATCGACAGGATCCTACGAGCAGTACTTC.

This clonotype showed up many times. The V gene is TRBV30, the J gene TRBJ1-2; 7 bases agree with TRBD1. This CDR3 comprises 14 residues. V was pared by 2 bases and J by 8 bases, with 11 bases of the junction left unmatched. The V gene's germline CDR1 is GTSNPN and CDR2 SVGIG (reference sequence). Written as DNA, the CDR3 is TGTGCCTGGAGTACCCTACAGGGGCTGAGGGGCTACACCTTC. It specifies CAWSTLQGLRGYTF.

There are many counts of this clonotype. V gene TRBV7-2 combines with J gene TRBJ2-7; no reliable D call. CDR3 size: 16 residues. V shed 2 bases and J shed 2 bases, with 16 bases lying between them. Germline V CDR1 and CDR2: SGHTA, FQGNSA. CDR3 in amino acids: CASSLRSNELTYEQYF. In DNA form, the CDR3 reads TGTGCCAGCAGCTTACGCTCCAACGAGCTCACCTACGAGCAGTACTTC.

J is TRBJ1-2 and V is TRBV28, with 7 nucleotides matching TRBD1. The CDR3 is made up of 15 amino acids. Trimming cost V 2 bases and J 7 bases; bases outside gene matches: 10. Germline assignment: CDR1 MDHEN and CDR2 SYDVKM. CDR3 nucleotides: TGTGCCAGCAGTTTAAGGACAGGCCCCGCTTCTGGCTACACCTTC. This translates into CASSLRTGPASGYTF.

V gene TRBV6-1 combines with J gene TRBJ1-2; D unclear. The germline V gene has CDR1 MNHNS and CDR2 SASEGT. CDR3 length equals 14 residues. Trimming removed 5 bases at V and 7 bases at J, with 17 bases between. CDR3 sequence reads: CASSPGPSLGGYTF. The DNA of the CDR3 is TGTGCCAGCAGTCCCGGACCGAGCCTGGGTGGCTACACCTTC.

This chain links TRBV2 with TRBJ2-7, with 8 nucleotides matching TRBD1. V dropped 4 bases and J dropped 6; count of bases not matched to a gene: 17. The germline V gene has CDR1 SNHLY and CDR2 FYNNEI. The length of the CDR3 is 17 residues. The DNA for the CDR3 is TGTGCCAGCAGTGTTGGGTTCGGGACAGGTACCTCTGGCGAGCAGTACTTC. This sequence encodes CASSVGFGTGTSGEQYF.

This clonotype has ten or more counts. The chain couples TRBV28 to TRBJ2-7, with 7 bases aligning to TRBD1. The CDR3 extends over 15 amino acids. Per germline, CDR1 MDHEN and CDR2 SYDVKM. The V segment lost 6 bases and the J segment 2 bases; nucleotides outside the gene matches: 10. CDR3 nucleotides: TGTGCCAGCAGGCCTCCGGGACAGAACCCCTACGAGCAGTACTTC. This gives the protein CASRPPGQNPYEQYF.

This clonotype has a count of ten or more. V and J are TRBV29-1 and TRBJ2-5; a weak D match, TRBD1 (6 bases). Deletions cut 3 bases from V and 1 base from J, with 9 bases between. The CDR3 length is 13 residues. Looked up from germline, CDR1 is SQVTM and CDR2 is ANQGSEA. CDR3 sequence (DNA): TGCAGCGTTGACCGAGGGGGCCAAGAGACCCAGTACTTC. Amino acids: CSVDRGGQETQYF.

This clonotype was detected many times. The chain combines TRBV4-3 with TRBJ1-1, with 7 bases lining up with TRBD1. The CDR3 extends over 14 amino acids. CDR1 LGHNA and CDR2 YSLEER come from the germline V gene. J was trimmed by 8 bases and V by 3 bases; bases with no gene match: 9. The CDR3 region has the DNA TGCGCCAGCAGCCAGAATACAGGGGTTCTGGAAGCTTTCTTT. This sequence encodes CASSQNTGVLEAFF.

The chain has TRBV3-1 and TRBJ2-5, with TRBD2 identical over 10 bases. This CDR3 region has 14 residues. Germline V gene lookup returns CDR1 LGHDT and CDR2 YNNKEL (reference sequence). Trimming at V came to 4 bases and at J to 3 bases, leaving 2 bases not matched to a gene. CDR3 residues: CASSPSGREETQYF. The CDR3 nucleotides are TGTGCCAGCAGCCCTAGCGGGAGAGAAGAGACCCAGTACTTC.

This chain joins TRBV6-1 and TRBJ2-7, with TRBD1 as a possible D gene (6 bases). Trimming stripped 2 bases from V and 0 bases from J, with 11 bases between. Germline CDR1 reads MNHNS; CDR2 reads SASEGT. This CDR3 region has 15 residues. The CDR3 DNA is TGTGCCAGCAGTGAACGTCCGGACAGCTCCTACGAGCAGTACTTC. This translates into CASSERPDSSYEQYF.

This clonotype was seen repeatedly, ten times or more. This chain uses TRBV28 with TRBJ1-2, with D possibly matching TRBD1 (5 bases). Per the germline V gene, CDR1 is MDHEN and CDR2 is SYDVKM. CDR3 length: 15 amino acids. V dropped 1 base and J dropped 0 bases, with 9 bases sitting between them. The CDR3: CASSLSAGSNYGYTF. The DNA for the CDR3 is TGTGCCAGCAGTTTATCCGCAGGGTCTAACTATGGCTACACCTTC.

Ten or more counts support this clonotype. The chain has TRBV20-1 and TRBJ1-2, with TRBD1 matching over 10 bases. CDR1 and CDR2 from the germline V gene are DFQATT and SNEGSKA (reference sequence). The CDR3 sequence is 13 residues long. With 2 bases clipped from V and 13 bases from J, the junction kept 10 bases outside the gene matches. The CDR3 loop is CSARQAGTGAGTF. The CDR3 nucleotides are TGCAGTGCTAGACAGGCCGGGACAGGGGCAGGCACCTTC.

This clonotype was seen at least ten times. V and J are TRBV12-3 or TRBV12-4 and TRBJ1-6; 7 positions match TRBD1. Trimming took 3 bases from V and 8 from J; bases not matched to a gene: 10. This CDR3 has 16 amino acids. The DNA for the CDR3 is TGTGCCAGCAGTTTGTCAGGGGGAGGGTTTCATTCACCCCTCCACTTT. It codes for CASSLSGGGFHSPLHF.

In its sample, this clonotype was seen many times. The rearrangement links TRBV19 to TRBJ1-5, with D possibly being TRBD1 (5 bases). Germline V gives CDR1 LNHDA, CDR2 SQIVND (reference sequence). The ends were cut back, 7 bases at V and 8 bases at J, with 27 bases in the middle. The CDR3 has 17 residues. CDR3 sequence: CASKLGRYVAITEPQHF. The CDR3 nucleotides are TGTGCCAGTAAACTGGGGCGGTACGTAGCTATCACCGAGCCCCAGCATTTT.

V gene TRBV6-1 combines with J gene TRBJ1-2, with D tentatively TRBD1 (6 bases). CDR3 length: 16 residues. The germline V and J ends were trimmed by 7 bases and 4 bases, with 22 bases remaining between them. Per germline, CDR1 MNHNS and CDR2 SASEGT. The CDR3 region is CASTRKVTGPTYGYTF. The CDR3, as DNA: TGTGCCAGCACCCGAAAGGTTACAGGGCCAACCTATGGCTACACCTTC.

In this sample, this clonotype turned up many times. The J gene is TRBJ1-1, the V gene TRBV3-1; D remains ambiguous. The germline gives CDR1 LGHDT, CDR2 YNNKEL (reference sequence). The CDR3 consists of 14 residues. Trimming pared 0 bases from V and 10 bases from J, leaving 15 bases between. The CDR3 nucleotides are TGTGCCAGCAGCCAAGATTTGTCCCTCCTCAGAGCTTTCTTT. Protein sequence: CASSQDLSLLRAFF.